This TCR beta chain was retrieved from a study of cytomegalovirus exposure and HLA in healthy donors. Study-level points and caveats: Indistinguishable V segments, including TRBV6-2 and TRBV6-3, were excluded.

The V gene lost 6 bases and the J gene lost 4 bases, with 15 bases spanning the gap. Germline V gene lookup returns CDR1 LNHDA and CDR2 SQIVND (reference sequence). CDR3 length: 14 amino acids. Researchers ran the PCR with 60 Vbeta and 13 Jbeta primers. Produced via immunoSEQ multiplex PCR; TCRdb's table is partial and in-frame only. Here the sample table reports over 200,000 clones. As to this clone: Its antigen is currently unknown.

Sequences were obtained from PBMCs. This TCR was recovered from a woman in her twenties or thirties in good health and CMV-seropositive. The chain has TRBV19 and TRBJ1-2, with D perhaps TRBD1 (5 bases). CDR3 loop: CASSLGGQRYGYTF. The CDR3 nucleotides read TGTGCCAGTAGCCTAGGTGGACAACGCTATGGCTACACCTTC.